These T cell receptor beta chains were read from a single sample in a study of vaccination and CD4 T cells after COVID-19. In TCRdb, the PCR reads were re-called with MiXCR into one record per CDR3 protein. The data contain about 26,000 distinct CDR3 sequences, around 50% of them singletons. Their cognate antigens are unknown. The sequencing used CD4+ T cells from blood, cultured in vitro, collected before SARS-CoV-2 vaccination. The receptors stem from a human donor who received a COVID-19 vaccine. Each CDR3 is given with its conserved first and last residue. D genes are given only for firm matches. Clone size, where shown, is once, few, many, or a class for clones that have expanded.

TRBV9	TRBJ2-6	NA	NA	TGTGCCAGCAGCCTCAGACTGAGCTCTGGGGCCAACGTCCTGACTTTC	CASSLRLSSGANVLTF
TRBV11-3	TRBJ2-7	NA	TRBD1	TGTGCCAGCAGCTTTTCAGGGGGCATCTACGAGCAGTACTTC	CASSFSGGIYEQYF
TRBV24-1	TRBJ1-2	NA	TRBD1	TGTGCCACCAGTAGGCCAGGGGGCGACTATGGCTACACCTTC	CATSRPGGDYGYTF
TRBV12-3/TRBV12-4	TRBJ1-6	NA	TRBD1	TGTGCCAGCAGTTTGCAGGGGGCGCGGTCACCCCTCCACTTT	CASSLQGARSPLHF
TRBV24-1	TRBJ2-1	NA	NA	TGTGCCACCAGCAGGCGACTATCCTCCTACAATGAGCAGTTCTTC	CATSRRLSSYNEQFF
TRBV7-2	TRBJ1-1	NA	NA	TGTGCCAGCAGCTTAAGATCACATATTGGTGAAGCTTTCTTT	CASSLRSHIGEAFF
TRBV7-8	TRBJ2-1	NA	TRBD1	TGTGCCGGCAGCTTCCGGACAGGCGGGTGGAATGAGCAGTTCTTC	CAGSFRTGGWNEQFF
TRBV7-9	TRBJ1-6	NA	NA	TGTGCCAGCAGCCGAAATGAATACAGGGTAGGGAATTCACCCCTCCACTTT	CASSRNEYRVGNSPLHF
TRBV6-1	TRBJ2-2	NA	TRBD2	TGTGCCAGCAGGGATACTAGCGGGGGTGCGACCGGGGAGCTGTTTTTT	CASRDTSGGATGELFF
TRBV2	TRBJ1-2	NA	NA	TGTGCCAGCAGTGAACAGGGAGTGGCCTATGGCTACACCTTC	CASSEQGVAYGYTF
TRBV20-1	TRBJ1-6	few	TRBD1	TGCAGTGCTCGGGCAGGGGGCCGGGATAATTCACCCCTCCACTTT	CSARAGGRDNSPLHF
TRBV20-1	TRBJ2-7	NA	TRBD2	TGCAGTGCACTTAGCGGGGGAATCTACGAGCAGTACTTC	CSALSGGIYEQYF
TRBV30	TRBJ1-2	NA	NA	TGTGCCTGGACCCGAGTGAACTATGGCTACACCTTC	CAWTRVNYGYTF
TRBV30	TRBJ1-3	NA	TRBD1	TGTGCCTGGAGCTACCGGGACAGGGATTTTGGAAACACCATATATTTT	CAWSYRDRDFGNTIYF
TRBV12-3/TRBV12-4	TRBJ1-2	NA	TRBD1	TGTGCCAGCAGCCACAGACAGGGCACAAACTATGGCTACACCTTC	CASSHRQGTNYGYTF
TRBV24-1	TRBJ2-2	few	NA	TGTGCCACCTCGAGGGCATCCTCCACCCGGGAGCTGTTTTTT	CATSRASSTRELFF
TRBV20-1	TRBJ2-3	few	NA	TGCAGTGCTAGAGATCAAGGGAGCACAGATACGCAGTATTTT	CSARDQGSTDTQYF
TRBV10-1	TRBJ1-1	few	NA	TGCGCCAGCAGTGAGTCTGGGGGATTCGCTGAAGCTTTCTTT	CASSESGGFAEAFF
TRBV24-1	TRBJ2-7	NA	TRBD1	TGTGCCACCAGTGACACCCGGGGGGGGACAGGGGCCTTAGACGAGCAGTACTTC	CATSDTRGGTGALDEQYF
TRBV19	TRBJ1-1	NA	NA	TGTGCCAGTACGGTCAGGGCGGAAGCTTTCTTT	CASTVRAEAFF
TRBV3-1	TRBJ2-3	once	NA	TGTGCCAGCAGCCGCCGTGGCCCTAGCACAGATACGCAGTATTTT	CASSRRGPSTDTQYF
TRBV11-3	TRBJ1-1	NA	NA	TGTGCCAGCAGCTTAGGACAGAACACTGAAGCTTTCTTT	CASSLGQNTEAFF
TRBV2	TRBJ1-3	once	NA	TGTGCCAGCAGTGGAGGCGGACACAGCTCTGGAAACACCATATATTTT	CASSGGGHSSGNTIYF
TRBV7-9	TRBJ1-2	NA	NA	TGTGCCAGCAGCCCACAACCCAACTATGGCTACACCTTC	CASSPQPNYGYTF
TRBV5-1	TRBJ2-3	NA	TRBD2	TGCGCCAGCAGCCGGACTAGCGGCGGCACAGATACGCAGTATTTT	CASSRTSGGTDTQYF
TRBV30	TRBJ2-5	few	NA	TGTGCCTGGGGAGGCTATCAAAGGGAGACCCAGTACTTC	CAWGGYQRETQYF
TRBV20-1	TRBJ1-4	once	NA	TGCAGTGCTAGAGGAGGGGGAACTACAACTAATGAAAAACTGTTTTTT	CSARGGGTTTNEKLFF
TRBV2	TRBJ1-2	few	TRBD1	TGTGCCAGCAGTTTCGGGACAGGGGAGGGTGGCTACACCTTC	CASSFGTGEGGYTF
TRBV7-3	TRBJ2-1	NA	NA	TGTGCCAGCAGCCCTCGACGGGGGCTGAGGAATGAGCAGTTCTTC	CASSPRRGLRNEQFF
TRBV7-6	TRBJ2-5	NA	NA	TGTGCCAGCAGCTTAGGGCGGGAGACCCAGTACTTC	CASSLGRETQYF
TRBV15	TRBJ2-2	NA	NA	TGTGCCACCAGCAGAGTCAGGTCCGGGGAGCTGTTTTTT	CATSRVRSGELFF
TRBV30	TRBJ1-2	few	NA	TGTGCCTGGACTCGACCGGACAGAGAGACCTATGGCTACACCTTC	CAWTRPDRETYGYTF
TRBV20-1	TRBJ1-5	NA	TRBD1	TGCAGTGCAAGACAGGGGGCGGGCAATCAGCCCCAGCATTTT	CSARQGAGNQPQHF
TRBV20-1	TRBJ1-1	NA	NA	TGCAGTGCTAGAGATCGGGTAGGGGCAAGCACTGAAGCTTTCTTT	CSARDRVGASTEAFF
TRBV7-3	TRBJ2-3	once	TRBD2	TGTGCCAGCAGCCCAACGGGGGGTTCTCGCACGGCGCCCGGAGATACGCAGTATTTT	CASSPTGGSRTAPGDTQYF
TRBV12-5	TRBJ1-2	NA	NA	TGTGCTAGTGGTTTGGTACGGGGGGCCCCGTCGTACACCTTC	CASGLVRGAPSYTF
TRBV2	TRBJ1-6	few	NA	TGTGCCAGCAACCGGGACGCCCCGTCACCCCTCCACTTT	CASNRDAPSPLHF
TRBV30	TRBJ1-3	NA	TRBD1	TGTGCCTGGAGCCACAGGACAGGGTCTGGAAACACCATATATTTT	CAWSHRTGSGNTIYF
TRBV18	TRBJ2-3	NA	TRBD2	TGTGCCAGCTCACCACCGAGACTAGCGGAGGCTACAGATACGCAGTATTTT	CASSPPRLAEATDTQYF
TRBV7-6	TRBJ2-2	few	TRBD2	TGTGCCAGCAGCTTCCGGGACTACCTCACCGGGGAGCTGTTTTTT	CASSFRDYLTGELFF
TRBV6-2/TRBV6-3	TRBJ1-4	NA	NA	TGTGCCAGCAAAAGGGACAATGAAAAACTGTTTTTT	CASKRDNEKLFF
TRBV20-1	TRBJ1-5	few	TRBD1	TGCAGTGCTAGAGATCTCACAGGACAGGGCAATCAGCCCCAGCATTTT	CSARDLTGQGNQPQHF
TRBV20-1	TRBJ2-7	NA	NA	TGCAGTGCTAGTAAGCCAGGGGACTTGGAGCAGTACTTC	CSASKPGDLEQYF
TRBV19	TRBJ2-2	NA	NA	TGTGCCAGTCAACTCCAGACCAACACCGGGGAGCTGTTTTTT	CASQLQTNTGELFF
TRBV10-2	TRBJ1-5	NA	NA	TGCGCCAGTACCCGGGGTTGGAGTCAGCCCCAGCATTTT	CASTRGWSQPQHF
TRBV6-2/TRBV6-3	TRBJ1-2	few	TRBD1	TGTGCCAGCATCCCAACAGGGGCTAACTATGGCTACACCTTC	CASIPTGANYGYTF